Presented here are 5 T cell receptor beta chains from one specimen sequenced in a study of cytomegalovirus exposure and HLA in healthy donors. The PCR contained 60 Vbeta and 13 Jbeta primers. Repertoires were generated with immunoSEQ multiplex PCR, while TCRdb's copy carries only in-frame clones and drops some. The data hold some 150,000 clones, with around 10% observed a single time. Sequenced sample: PBMCs. The receptor source for this set is a man in his fifties or sixties in good health and CMV-seronegative.

CDR3 protein: CASREGIDTQYF. Written as DNA, the CDR3 is TGTGCCAGTAGGGAGGGGATAGATACGCAGTATTTT. The chain uses TRBV19 and TRBJ2-3; possibly TRBD2 for D (6 bases). V lost 6 bases and J 5 bases, leaving 9 bases between the germline ends. The CDR3 is 12 amino acids. Germline V gives CDR1 LNHDA, CDR2 SQIVND (reference sequence). The full variable domain, with the rest looked up from reference TRBV19 and TRBJ2-3, is DGGITQSPKYLFRKEGQNVTLSCEQNLNHDAMYWYRQDPGQGLRLIYYSQIVNDFQKGDIAEGYSVSREKKESFPLTVTSAQKNPTAFYLCASREGIDTQYFGPGTRLTVL.

This clone has more than one count but fewer than ten. The V and J genes are TRBV12-5 and TRBJ1-5, with 10 bases fitting TRBD1. The J segment lost 1 base and the V segment lost 3 bases, leaving 21 bases of the junction unmatched. The CDR3 consists of 22 residues. Looked up from germline, CDR1 is LGHNT and CDR2 is FRNRAP. Written as DNA, the CDR3 is TGTGCTAGTGGTTTTACTAACGCCTATCCGGGACAGGGGATAGGGAGCAATCAGCCCCAGCATTTT. It translates to CASGFTNAYPGQGIGSNQPQHF.

The chain recombines TRBV10-1 with TRBJ2-7; 8 bases are a match to TRBD2. V trimming: 0 bases; J trimming: 0 bases; junction bases outside the gene matches: 1. Germline CDR1 WNHNN, CDR2 SYGVQD (reference sequence). The CDR3 loop spans 15 amino acids. The CDR3 coding sequence is TGCGCCAGCAGTGAGTCGACTAGCGCCTCCTACGAGCAGTACTTC. Protein sequence: CASSESTSASYEQYF.

The rearrangement links TRBV21-1 to TRBJ2-5; TRBD1 reflects the table's D call only, with no check against the DNA. TRBV21-1 is a known pseudogene. The CDR3 length is 16 residues. CDR3 sequence (DNA): TGTGCCAGCAGCAAAGGAACAGGGCAGGGAAGAGAGACCCAGTACTTC. It codes for CASSKGTGQGRETQYF.

This clone has more than one count but fewer than ten. The genes are TRBV7-2 and TRBJ1-1; D might be TRBD1 (6 bases). Germline CDR1 SGHTA, CDR2 FQGNSA. The CDR3 has 14 amino acids. Between the trimmed V and J ends, which lost 2 bases and 0 bases, there was a span of 7 bases. Here the CDR3 DNA reads TGTGCCAGCAGCTTAAGGGGGATGAACACTGAAGCTTTCTTT. This codes for CASSLRGMNTEAFF.